A selection of T cell receptor beta chains follows, all from one sample in a study of cytomegalovirus exposure and HLA in healthy donors. Using immunoSEQ multiplex PCR, the repertoire was profiled, and TCRdb retains in-frame clones only, with some absent. The repertoire includes some 220,000 clones, roughly 73% of them detected once, and approximately 0.47% sits in the top ten. Sequencing used PBMCs. The receptor source for this set is a boy aged 5-17 years in good health and CMV-seronegative. Each CDR3 is given with its conserved first and last residue. A D gene is named only where the DNA matches it firmly. Clone size is stated in some rows and not others, as once, few, many or a class when expanded.

V gene: TRBV29-1
D gene: .
clone size: .
J gene: TRBJ1-1
CDR3 DNA: TGCAGCGTAAACCGGGTTTTGACTCTCACTGAAGCTTTCTTT
CDR3 protein: CSVNRVLTLTEAFF

V gene: TRBV29-1
D gene: .
clone size: .
J gene: TRBJ1-2
CDR3 DNA: TGCAGCGTTGAAGACCCGGGTTCAAACTATGGCTACACCTTC
CDR3 protein: CSVEDPGSNYGYTF

V gene: TRBV5-1
D gene: TRBD1
clone size: .
J gene: TRBJ1-1
CDR3 DNA: TGCGCCAGCAGCTCGGACAGGGTGGCCACTGAAGCTTTCTTT
CDR3 protein: CASSSDRVATEAFF

V gene: TRBV4-1
D gene: .
clone size: .
J gene: TRBJ2-1
CDR3 DNA: TGCGCCAGCAGCCAAGTTGGAGGGATTGAGCAGTTCTTC
CDR3 protein: CASSQVGGIEQFF

V gene: TRBV10-1
D gene: .
clone size: .
J gene: TRBJ2-7
CDR3 DNA: TGCGCCAGCAGTGAGCTGGGCGATGTACACGAGCAGTACTTC
CDR3 protein: CASSELGDVHEQYF

V gene: TRBV5-6
D gene: .
clone size: .
J gene: TRBJ2-6
CDR3 DNA: TGTGCCAGCAGCTTGGTTGCTTTCGGGGTTGGGGCCAACGTCCTGACTTTC
CDR3 protein: CASSLVAFGVGANVLTF

V gene: TRBV7-8
D gene: .
clone size: .
J gene: TRBJ2-5
CDR3 DNA: TGTGCCAGCAGCCTATCGAGATTGAGGCGTGAGACCCAGTACTTC
CDR3 protein: CASSLSRLRRETQYF

V gene: TRBV7-8
D gene: .
clone size: few
J gene: TRBJ2-7
CDR3 DNA: TGTGCCAGCAGCTTGGCTCAAAACTACGAGCAGTACTTC
CDR3 protein: CASSLAQNYEQYF

V gene: TRBV30
D gene: .
clone size: .
J gene: TRBJ1-1
CDR3 DNA: TGTGCCTGGAGCCTCCGGTGGGAAGCTTTCTTT
CDR3 protein: CAWSLRWEAFF

V gene: TRBV10-3
D gene: TRBD1
clone size: few
J gene: TRBJ2-7
CDR3 DNA: TGTGCCATCAGTCAGGGGGCCTACGAGCAGTACTTC
CDR3 protein: CAISQGAYEQYF

V gene: TRBV6-5
D gene: .
clone size: .
J gene: TRBJ1-3
CDR3 DNA: TGTGCCAGCAGTCCACCTGACACCGCCATATATTTT
CDR3 protein: CASSPPDTAIYF